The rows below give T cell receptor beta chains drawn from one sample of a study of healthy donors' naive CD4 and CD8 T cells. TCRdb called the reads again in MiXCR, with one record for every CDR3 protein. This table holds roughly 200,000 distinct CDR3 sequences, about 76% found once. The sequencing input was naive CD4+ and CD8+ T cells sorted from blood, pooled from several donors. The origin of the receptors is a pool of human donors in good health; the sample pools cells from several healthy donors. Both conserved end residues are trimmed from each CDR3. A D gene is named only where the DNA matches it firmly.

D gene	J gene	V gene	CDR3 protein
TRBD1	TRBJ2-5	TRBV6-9	ASNGTDQETQY
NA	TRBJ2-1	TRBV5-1	ASSLSQAYNEQF
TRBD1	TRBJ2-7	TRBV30	AWSIGTGEDEQY
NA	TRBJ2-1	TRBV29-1	SVLPLNEQF
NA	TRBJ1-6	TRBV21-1	ASSKAGHLTCSYNSPLH
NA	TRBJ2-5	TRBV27	ASSLLGSETQY
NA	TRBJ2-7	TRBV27	ASSLLDGEQY
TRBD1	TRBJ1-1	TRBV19	ASSVGQLNTEAF
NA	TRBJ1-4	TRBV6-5	ASSLWGFGEKLF
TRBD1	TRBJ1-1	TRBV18	ASSPGTGGAGEAF
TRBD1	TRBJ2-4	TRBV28	ASQLPGQGGNIQY
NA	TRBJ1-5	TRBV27	ASSLGHRTVPTSRGNQPQH
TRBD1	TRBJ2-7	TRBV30	AWSDPGTGPSYEQY
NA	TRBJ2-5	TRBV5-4	ASSLAWRGQETQY
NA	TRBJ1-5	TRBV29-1	SVESLRTGSVQPQH
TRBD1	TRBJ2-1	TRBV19	ASSQRPWGQGANEQF
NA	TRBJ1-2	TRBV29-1	SVEDLGRFNYGYT
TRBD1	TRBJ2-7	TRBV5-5	ASSSGQGSYEQY
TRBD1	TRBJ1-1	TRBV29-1	SGGQGSLMNTEAF
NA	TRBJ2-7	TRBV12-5	ASGPPGAYEQY
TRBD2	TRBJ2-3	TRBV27	ASSFTSGSETPGTDTQY
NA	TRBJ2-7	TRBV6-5	ASRVLGRGAYEQY
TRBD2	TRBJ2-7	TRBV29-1	SVTGLASYEQY
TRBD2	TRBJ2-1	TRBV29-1	SVVLAGVMNEQF
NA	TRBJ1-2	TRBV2	ASSEEGVGGGYT
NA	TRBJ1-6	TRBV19	ASRSSSSYNSPLH
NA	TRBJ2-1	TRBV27	ASSLRGSGEQF
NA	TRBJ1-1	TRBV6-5	ASSYTLGAQTNTEAF
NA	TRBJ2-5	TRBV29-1	SVDMSKETQY
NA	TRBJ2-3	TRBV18	ASSPDWTEISTDTQY
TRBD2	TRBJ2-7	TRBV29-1	SVEGGTSGPYEQY
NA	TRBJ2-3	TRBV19	ASTPRPRTDTQY
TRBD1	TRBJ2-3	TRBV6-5	ASTNLEGGVDTQY
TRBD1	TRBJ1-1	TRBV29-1	SASQGVTEAF
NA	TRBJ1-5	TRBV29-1	SVEGTDSNQLQH
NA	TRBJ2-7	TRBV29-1	SAGTSYEQY
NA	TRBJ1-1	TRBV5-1	ASSLSAGKMNTEAF
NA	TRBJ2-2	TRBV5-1	ASSLDPDHSGTGELF
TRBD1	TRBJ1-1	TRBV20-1	SATPGTGRGTEAF
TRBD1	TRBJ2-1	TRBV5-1	ASSLFTGGLYNEQF
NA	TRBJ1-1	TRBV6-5	ASGGRTPMNTEAF
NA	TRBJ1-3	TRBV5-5	ASSLDFGSGNTIY
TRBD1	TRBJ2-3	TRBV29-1	SASGQGLSTDTQY
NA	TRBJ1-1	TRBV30	AWTGKMNTEAF
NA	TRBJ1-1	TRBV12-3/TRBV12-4	ASSLRITEAF
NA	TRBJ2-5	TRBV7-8	ASSSSGAQY
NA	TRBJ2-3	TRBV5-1	ASSLTRDTQY
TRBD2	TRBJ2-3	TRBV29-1	SVDGLAGESIDTQY
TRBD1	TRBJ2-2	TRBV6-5	ASNRGQGGELF
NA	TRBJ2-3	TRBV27	ASSPLAAQDAQY
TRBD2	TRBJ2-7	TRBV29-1	SVLAGGYEQY
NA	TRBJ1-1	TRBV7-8	ASHVGLNTEAF
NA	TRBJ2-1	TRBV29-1	SVVREPITNEQF
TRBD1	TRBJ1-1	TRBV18	ASSPLGTASTEAF